This is a list of T cell receptor beta chains from one sample in a study of identical twins. One entry per CDR3 protein, called by TCRdb with MiXCR from the 5' RACE reads. This sample has 400,000 to 650,000 distinct CDR3 sequences; less than 25% occur once, and the top ten carry about 0.91%. The data also belong to a second study, concerning T cells expressing NK-cell markers.

Material: CD4+ T cells sorted from blood. The receptor source for this set is a woman under 30 in good health. CDR3s include the opening cysteine and the closing phenylalanine or tryptophan. D genes are given only for firm matches. Not every row has a clone size; where given, it reads once, few, many or a size class.

J | D | V | size | DNA | CDR3
TRBJ1-5 | NA | TRBV12-3/TRBV12-4 | few | TGTGCATCGGGAGGGAGCAATCAGCCCCAGCATTTT | CASGGSNQPQHF
TRBJ1-1 | TRBD1 | TRBV5-1 | few | TGCGCCAGCAGACCGGGACAGGCTAACACTGAAGCTTTCTTT | CASRPGQANTEAFF
TRBJ1-6 | TRBD1 | TRBV5-1 | few | TGCGCCAGCAGCTTGCGCGGGGACAGCATCTCCTATAATTCACCCCTCCACTTT | CASSLRGDSISYNSPLHF
TRBJ1-6 | NA | TRBV7-9 | many | TGTGCCAGCAGCAGGTCACAGTTCAATTCACCCCTCCACTTT | CASSRSQFNSPLHF
TRBJ2-1 | TRBD2 | TRBV25-1 | NA | TGTGCCAGCAGTGGTTTACTAGCGGACAAACCCAATGAGCAGTTCTTC | CASSGLLADKPNEQFF
TRBJ2-1 | NA | TRBV4-3 | few | TGCGCCAGCAGCCAAGCGGGAGTATCCTACAATGAGCAGTTCTTC | CASSQAGVSYNEQFF
TRBJ2-3 | TRBD2 | TRBV5-1 | NA | TGCGCCAGCAGCCCTCGGCTAGCGGGGGATTTGGATACGCAGTATTTT | CASSPRLAGDLDTQYF
TRBJ1-4 | NA | TRBV6-5 | few | TGTGCCAGCAGTTACTCACCGGGGCCTAATGAAAAACTGTTTTTT | CASSYSPGPNEKLFF
TRBJ2-2 | TRBD2 | TRBV20-1 | NA | TGCAGTGCTAAGAGCGGGGGATACACCGGGGAGCTGTTTTTT | CSAKSGGYTGELFF
TRBJ1-1 | NA | TRBV6-1 | NA | TGTGCCTCCGGGGGTCTCGGCACTGAAGCTTTCTTT | CASGGLGTEAFF
TRBJ1-5 | NA | TRBV6-5 | few | TGTGCCAGCAGTTACGGTAGGGCGCAACAGCCCCAGCATTTT | CASSYGRAQQPQHF
TRBJ2-3 | NA | TRBV2 | NA | TGTGCCAGCACCCCCCTGTGGGATACGCAGTATTTT | CASTPLWDTQYF
TRBJ1-1 | NA | TRBV7-9 | NA | TGTGCCAGCAGCCGGAGCGACAGGGAAGCTTTCTTT | CASSRSDREAFF
TRBJ1-1 | NA | TRBV6-5 | NA | TGTGCCAGCAGTTACTCTTGGGGGGGCACTGAAGCTTTCTTT | CASSYSWGGTEAFF
TRBJ2-3 | NA | TRBV20-1 | few | TGCAGTGCTAGAGATTTGGGGGGAGGCGGAACAGATACGCAGTATTTT | CSARDLGGGGTDTQYF
TRBJ2-1 | NA | TRBV20-1 | NA | TGCAGTGCTGTGGGACTCTCCTACAATGAGCAGTTCTTC | CSAVGLSYNEQFF
TRBJ2-1 | NA | TRBV11-2 | NA | TGTGCCAGCAGTCTCATTAGGGATAGCTCTTACAATGAGCAGTTCTTC | CASSLIRDSSYNEQFF
TRBJ2-2 | TRBD2 | TRBV6-6 | NA | TGTGCCAGCGGGCTAGCGGGAGGGGTAAACACCGGGGAGCTGTTTTTT | CASGLAGGVNTGELFF
TRBJ2-7 | NA | TRBV5-1 | NA | TGCGCCAGCAGACGAGGTGGAGGAGCCTACGAGCAGTACTTC | CASRRGGGAYEQYF
TRBJ2-7 | TRBD2 | TRBV3-1 | NA | TGTGCCAGCAGCCAGACCGGGACTAGAAGCACCTACGAGCAGTACTTC | CASSQTGTRSTYEQYF
TRBJ2-2 | TRBD1 | TRBV5-5 | NA | TGTGCCAGCAGACCAGGGGGTTATAACACCGGGGAGCTGTTTTTT | CASRPGGYNTGELFF
TRBJ2-3 | NA | TRBV12-3/TRBV12-4 | few | TGTGCCAGCATGTGGTTAGATACGCAGTATTTT | CASMWLDTQYF
TRBJ1-5 | TRBD1 | TRBV12-3/TRBV12-4 | once | TGTGCCAGCAGTACCGGGACAGGGGGCAATCAGCCCCAGCATTTT | CASSTGTGGNQPQHF
TRBJ2-3 | NA | TRBV4-3 | few | TGCGCCAGCAGCCAAAGGGCCCAGCAGGTTACGCAGTATTTT | CASSQRAQQVTQYF
TRBJ2-1 | NA | TRBV11-2 | many | TGTGCCAGCAGCTTAGGGCCTACAGGCAATGAGCAGTTCTTC | CASSLGPTGNEQFF
TRBJ2-1 | NA | TRBV7-2 | few | TGTGCCAGCAGCCCCGGTTGGAATGAGCAGTTCTTC | CASSPGWNEQFF
TRBJ2-3 | NA | TRBV6-1 | NA | TGTGCCACCGCAATGACGGCTAGCACAGATACGCAGTATTTT | CATAMTASTDTQYF
TRBJ2-7 | TRBD2 | TRBV15 | few | TGTGCCACCAGCAGAGATCATTGGCTAGCGGAGCCCTACGAGCAGTACTTC | CATSRDHWLAEPYEQYF
TRBJ2-7 | TRBD2 | TRBV7-9 | NA | TGTGCCAGCAGCTTAGGGACTAGAGCGTACTTC | CASSLGTRAYF
TRBJ2-1 | NA | TRBV10-3 | few | TGTGCCATCGCGAGGGTCGACAATGAGCAGTTCTTC | CAIARVDNEQFF
TRBJ1-1 | TRBD1 | TRBV15 | NA | TGTGCCACCGGGACAGGGGATGGGAACACTGAAGCTTTCTTT | CATGTGDGNTEAFF
TRBJ2-1 | NA | TRBV3-1 | NA | TGTGCCAGCAGCCGACTAGGCGATGAGCAGTTCTTC | CASSRLGDEQFF
TRBJ2-3 | TRBD2 | TRBV7-2 | many | TGTGCCAGCAGCTCCACTAGCGGGAGGACAGATACGCAGTATTTT | CASSSTSGRTDTQYF
TRBJ2-7 | NA | TRBV5-6 | NA | TGTGCCAGCACCTTGCGGGGCCTGAAAGCCTACGAGCAGTACTTC | CASTLRGLKAYEQYF
TRBJ1-2 | NA | TRBV6-1 | NA | TGTGCCAGCAGATCAGGCAGCAACTATGGCTACACCTTC | CASRSGSNYGYTF
TRBJ2-1 | NA | TRBV6-5 | NA | TGTGCCAGCAGTTACTTCTTTGGTCGAGGGGGGAGCTCCTACAATGAGCAGTTCTTC | CASSYFFGRGGSSYNEQFF